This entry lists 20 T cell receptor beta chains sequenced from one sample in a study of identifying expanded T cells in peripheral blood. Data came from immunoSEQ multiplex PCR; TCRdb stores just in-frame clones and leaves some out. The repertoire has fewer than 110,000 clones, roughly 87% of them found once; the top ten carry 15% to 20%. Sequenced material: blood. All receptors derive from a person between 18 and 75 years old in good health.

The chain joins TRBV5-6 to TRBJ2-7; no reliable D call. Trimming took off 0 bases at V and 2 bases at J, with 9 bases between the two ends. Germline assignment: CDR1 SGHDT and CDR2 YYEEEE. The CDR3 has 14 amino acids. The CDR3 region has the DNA TGTGCCAGCAGCTTGGGCGCCACGGCCTACGAGCAGTACTTC. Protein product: CASSLGATAYEQYF.

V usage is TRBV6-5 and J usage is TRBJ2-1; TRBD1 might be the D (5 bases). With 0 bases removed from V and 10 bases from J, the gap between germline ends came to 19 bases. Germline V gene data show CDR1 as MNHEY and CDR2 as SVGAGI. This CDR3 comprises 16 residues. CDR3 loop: CASSYSFGATPMEQFF. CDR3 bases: TGTGCCAGCAGTTACTCGTTTGGGGCGACGCCAATGGAGCAGTTCTTC.

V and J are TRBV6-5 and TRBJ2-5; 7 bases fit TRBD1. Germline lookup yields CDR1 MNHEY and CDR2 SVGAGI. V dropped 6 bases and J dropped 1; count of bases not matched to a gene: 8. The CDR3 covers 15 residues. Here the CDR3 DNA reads TGTGCCAGCAGCTCCCAGGACAGGCCCCAAGAGACCCAGTACTTC. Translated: CASSSQDRPQETQYF.

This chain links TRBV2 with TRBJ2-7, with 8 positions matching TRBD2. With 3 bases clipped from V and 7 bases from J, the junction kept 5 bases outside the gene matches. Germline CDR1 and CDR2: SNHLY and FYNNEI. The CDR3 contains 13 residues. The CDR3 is CASSETRGGEQYF. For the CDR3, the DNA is TGTGCCAGCAGTGAGACCCGGGGGGGAGAGCAGTACTTC.

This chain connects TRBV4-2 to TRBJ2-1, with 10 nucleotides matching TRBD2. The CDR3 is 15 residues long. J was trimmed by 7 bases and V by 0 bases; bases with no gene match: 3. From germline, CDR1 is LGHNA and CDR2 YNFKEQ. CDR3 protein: CASSQDSGGANEQFF. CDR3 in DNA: TGTGCCAGCAGCCAAGACAGCGGGGGGGCGAATGAGCAGTTCTTC.

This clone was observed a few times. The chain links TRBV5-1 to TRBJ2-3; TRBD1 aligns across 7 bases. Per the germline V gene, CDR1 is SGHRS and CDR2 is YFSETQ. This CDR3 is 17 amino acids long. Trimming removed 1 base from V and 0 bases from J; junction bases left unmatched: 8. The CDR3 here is CASSLSEGAPSTDTQYF. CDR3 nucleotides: TGCGCCAGCAGCTTGTCAGAGGGGGCGCCAAGCACAGATACGCAGTATTTT.

This chain's CDR3 is CASSPDRGVKNIQYF. The CDR3 DNA reads as TGTGCCAGCAGCCCGGACAGGGGGGTCAAAAACATTCAGTACTTC. V usage is TRBV4-2 and J usage is TRBJ2-4; 10 nucleotides line up with TRBD1. Losses at the gene ends were 4 bases for V and 3 bases for J; bases not matched to a gene: 3. The germline V gene has CDR1 LGHNA and CDR2 YNFKEQ. This CDR3 contains 15 residues.

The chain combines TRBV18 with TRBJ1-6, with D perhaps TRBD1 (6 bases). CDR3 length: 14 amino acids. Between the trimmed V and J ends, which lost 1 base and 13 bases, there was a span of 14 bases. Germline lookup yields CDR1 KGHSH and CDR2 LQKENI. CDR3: CASSPLPGEMPLHF. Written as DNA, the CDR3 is TGTGCCAGCTCACCACTCCCAGGGGAGATGCCCCTCCACTTT.

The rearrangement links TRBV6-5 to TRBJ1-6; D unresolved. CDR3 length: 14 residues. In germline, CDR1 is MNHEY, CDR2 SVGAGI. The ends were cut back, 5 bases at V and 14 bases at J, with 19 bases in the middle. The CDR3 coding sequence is TGTGCCAGCAGTCCTCCGGGCCCCAGTCCATCCCTCCACTTT. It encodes CASSPPGPSPSLHF.

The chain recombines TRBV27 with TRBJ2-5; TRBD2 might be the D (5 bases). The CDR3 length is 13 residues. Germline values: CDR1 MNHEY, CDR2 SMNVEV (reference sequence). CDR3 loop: CATARVVQETQYF. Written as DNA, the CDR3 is TGTGCTACGGCGAGGGTCGTACAAGAGACCCAGTACTTC.

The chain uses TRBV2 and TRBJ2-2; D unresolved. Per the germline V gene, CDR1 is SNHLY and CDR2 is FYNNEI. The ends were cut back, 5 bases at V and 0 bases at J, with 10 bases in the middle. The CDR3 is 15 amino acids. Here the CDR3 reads CASSKNTANTGELFF. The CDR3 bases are TGTGCCAGCAGTAAAAACACCGCGAACACCGGGGAGCTGTTTTTT.

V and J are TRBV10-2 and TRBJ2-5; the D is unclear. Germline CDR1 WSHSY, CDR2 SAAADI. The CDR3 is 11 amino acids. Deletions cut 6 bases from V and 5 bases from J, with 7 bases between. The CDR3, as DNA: TGCGCCAGCAGATTAGTGGAGACCCAGTACTTC. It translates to CASRLVETQYF.

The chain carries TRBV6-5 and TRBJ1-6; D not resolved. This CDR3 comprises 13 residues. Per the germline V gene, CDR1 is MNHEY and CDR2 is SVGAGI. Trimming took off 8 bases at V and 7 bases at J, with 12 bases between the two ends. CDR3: CASAGWNNSPLHF. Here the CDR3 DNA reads TGTGCCAGCGCCGGATGGAACAATTCACCCCTCCACTTT.

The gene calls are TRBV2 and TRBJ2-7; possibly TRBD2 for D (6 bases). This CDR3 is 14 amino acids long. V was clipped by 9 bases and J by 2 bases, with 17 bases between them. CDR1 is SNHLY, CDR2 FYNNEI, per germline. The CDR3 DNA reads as TGTGCCAGTGATGCGGGGCTGGGGACCTACGAGCAGTACTTC. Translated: CASDAGLGTYEQYF.

CDR3 sequence: CASSPVQGRDYGYTF. CDR3 coding DNA: TGTGCCAGCTCACCAGTGCAGGGGAGGGACTATGGCTACACCTTC. The chain is built from TRBV18 and TRBJ1-2, with a tentative D call TRBD1 (6 bases). Per germline, CDR1 KGHSH and CDR2 LQKENI. The CDR3 runs to 15 residues. V was shortened by 2 bases and J by 3 bases, with 13 bases between the two germline ends.

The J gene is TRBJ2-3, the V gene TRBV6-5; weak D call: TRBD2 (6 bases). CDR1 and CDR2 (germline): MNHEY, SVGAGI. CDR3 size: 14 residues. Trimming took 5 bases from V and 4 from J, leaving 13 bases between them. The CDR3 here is CASSRVGGADTQYF. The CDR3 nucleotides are TGTGCCAGCAGTAGGGTTGGAGGGGCAGATACGCAGTATTTT.

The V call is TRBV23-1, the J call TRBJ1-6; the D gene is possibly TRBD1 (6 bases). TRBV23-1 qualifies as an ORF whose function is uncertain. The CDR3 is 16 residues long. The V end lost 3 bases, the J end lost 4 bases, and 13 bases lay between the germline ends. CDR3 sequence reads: CASSQSGDEYNSPLHF. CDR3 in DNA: TGCGCCAGCAGTCAGTCAGGGGACGAATATAATTCACCCCTCCACTTT.

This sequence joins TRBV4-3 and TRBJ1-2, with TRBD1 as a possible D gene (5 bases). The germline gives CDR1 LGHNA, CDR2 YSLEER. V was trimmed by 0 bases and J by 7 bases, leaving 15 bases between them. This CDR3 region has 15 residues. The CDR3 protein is CASSQDQGLLAGYTF. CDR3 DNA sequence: TGCGCCAGCAGCCAAGATCAGGGTTTGCTCGCTGGCTACACCTTC.

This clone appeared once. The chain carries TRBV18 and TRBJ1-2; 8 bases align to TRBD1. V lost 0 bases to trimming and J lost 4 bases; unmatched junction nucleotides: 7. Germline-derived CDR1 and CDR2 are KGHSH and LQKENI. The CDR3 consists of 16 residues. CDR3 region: CASSPPWTGLTYGYTF. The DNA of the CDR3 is TGTGCCAGCTCACCACCTTGGACAGGGTTGACCTATGGCTACACCTTC.

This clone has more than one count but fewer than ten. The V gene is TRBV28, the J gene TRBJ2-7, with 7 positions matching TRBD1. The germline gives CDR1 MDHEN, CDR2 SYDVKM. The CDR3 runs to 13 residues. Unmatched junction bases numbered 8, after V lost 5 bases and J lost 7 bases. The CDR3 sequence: CASSTQGVGEQYF. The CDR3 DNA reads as TGTGCCAGCAGTACCCAGGGGGTCGGGGAGCAGTACTTC.